One sample yielded the 4 T cell receptor beta chains listed below, sequenced in a study of T-cell memory formation after mild COVID-19. Via MiXCR, TCRdb re-called the 5' RACE reads, giving one row per CDR3 protein. The table lists about 34,000 distinct CDR3 sequences, about 7.3% of them singletons, with 25% to 30% in the top ten. The sequencing sample was made of PBMCs or a T cell subset sorted from them (not recorded which). These receptors all stem from a man aged 18 to 29 who had mild COVID-19 (a few samples of this study predate the infection). Cell type and time point are not known.

In this sample, this clonotype turned up a few times. The chain links TRBV6-1 to TRBJ1-6; TRBD1 might be the D (5 bases). Germline CDR1 MNHNS, CDR2 SASEGT. The CDR3 extends over 12 amino acids. Deletions cut 2 bases from V and 10 bases from J, with 6 bases between. This CDR3 is CASSETGSPLHF. The CDR3 nucleotides read TGTGCCAGCAGTGAAACAGGCTCACCCCTCCACTTT.

The sample holds many counts of this clonotype. The rearrangement uses TRBV7-8 and TRBJ2-5, with D maybe TRBD2 (6 bases). This CDR3 comprises 16 residues. CDR1 SGHVS and CDR2 FQNEAQ come from the germline V gene. V lost 3 bases, J lost 5 bases, and 19 bases lay in between. CDR3 in amino acids: CASSFSVTSGRETQYF. For the CDR3, the DNA is TGTGCCAGCAGCTTCTCAGTAACATCGGGGAGGGAGACCCAGTACTTC.

This clonotype appeared a few times. The V and J genes are TRBV7-2 and TRBJ2-3; D is possibly TRBD2 (6 bases). V was trimmed by 2 bases and J by 2 bases, leaving 8 bases between them. This CDR3 region has 14 residues. Germline V gene lookup returns CDR1 SGHTA and CDR2 FQGNSA. In DNA form, the CDR3 reads TGTGCCAGCAGCTTATCACTAGCCACAGATACGCAGTATTTT. Its translation is CASSLSLATDTQYF.

This clonotype was seen many times. V gene TRBV20-1 combines with J gene TRBJ1-2; D might be TRBD1 (6 bases). V lost 0 bases and J lost 8, with 13 bases in between. Germline values: CDR1 DFQATT, CDR2 SNEGSKA (reference sequence). The CDR3 spans 13 residues. The CDR3 DNA sequence: TGCAGTGCTAGAGATTCCGGGGGCCTCGGCTACACCTTC. Translation gives CSARDSGGLGYTF.